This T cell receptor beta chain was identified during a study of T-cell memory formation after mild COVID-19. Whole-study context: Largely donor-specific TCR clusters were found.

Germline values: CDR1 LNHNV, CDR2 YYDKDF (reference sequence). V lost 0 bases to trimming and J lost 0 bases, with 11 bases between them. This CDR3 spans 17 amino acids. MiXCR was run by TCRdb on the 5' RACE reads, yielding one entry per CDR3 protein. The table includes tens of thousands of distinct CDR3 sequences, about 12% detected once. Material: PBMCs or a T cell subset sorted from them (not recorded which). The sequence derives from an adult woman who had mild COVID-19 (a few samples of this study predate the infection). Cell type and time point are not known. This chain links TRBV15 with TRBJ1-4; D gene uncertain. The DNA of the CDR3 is TGTGCCACCAGCAGAGATCAAAGGGTGACAACTAATGAAAAACTGTTTTTT. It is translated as CATSRDQRVTTNEKLFF.